This T cell receptor (beta chain) was captured in a study of T cell responses to AZD1222 COVID-19 vaccine. This clone appeared a single time. Antigen unknown. Study-wide results and limits: Targeting of unmutated variant regions was reportedly seen in nearly half of spike-specific TCRs. Researchers took repertoire samples only after the peak T cell response had come.

TCRdb's copy holds only in-frame clones and misses some; the assay was immunoSEQ multiplex PCR. The top ten clones hold about 3.9% of a sample with more than 50,000 clones, about 90% of them seen once. The germline V gene encodes CDR1 SGHAT and CDR2 FQNNGV. The CDR3 totals 13 residues. Trimming took off 1 base at V and 2 bases at J, with 6 bases between the two ends. The sequence was collected from an adult in good health. This material consisted of peripheral blood, taken on day 0 of AZD1222 vaccination. The V gene is TRBV11-2, the J gene TRBJ2-7; D not resolved. In DNA, the CDR3 is TGTGCCAGCAGCTTAGGAGTCACCTACGAGCAGTACTTC. It yields the protein CASSLGVTYEQYF.